Listed below are T cell receptor beta chains from one sample, sequenced in a study of blood T cell repertoires in COVID-19. TCRdb's table, derived via immunoSEQ multiplex PCR, lists solely in-frame clones and lacks some. Of about 130,000 clones in the sample, around 83% were seen once. The sample was PBMCs or T cells enriched from blood (not recorded which). The source is a man aged 45-65 years who had recovered from COVID-19. Each CDR3 is given with its conserved first and last residue. Fields, in order: clone size, J gene, V gene, D gene, CDR3 protein, CDR3 DNA. D genes are given only for firm matches. Size is stated for part of the rows, as once, few or many counts, or as a class when the clone is expanded.

>.|TRBJ1-2|TRBV6-2/TRBV6-3|TRBD1
CASSYSAGTGQFAYGYTF
TGTGCCAGCAGTTACTCGGCGGGGACAGGGCAATTCGCCTATGGCTACACCTTC
>.|TRBJ2-2|TRBV10-1|TRBD1
CASGTGGRNTGELFF
TGCGCCAGCGGAACAGGGGGAAGGAACACCGGGGAGCTGTTTTTT
>.|TRBJ2-7|TRBV14|.
CASSHDSRSGRFLIYEQYF
TGTGCCAGCAGCCATGACAGCCGTTCTGGGCGGTTCTTAATCTACGAGCAGTACTTC
>.|TRBJ1-2|TRBV19|.
CASHARNYYGYTF
TGTGCCAGTCACGCCAGAAATTACTATGGCTACACCTTC
>.|TRBJ1-4|TRBV7-6|.
CASSLGGVEKLFF
TGTGCCAGCAGCTTAGGGGGAGTTGAAAAACTGTTTTTT
>.|TRBJ2-2|TRBV7-6|TRBD1
CASSPRQGIGTGELFF
TGTGCCAGCAGCCCTAGACAGGGGATAGGCACCGGGGAGCTGTTTTTT
>.|TRBJ2-5|TRBV5-6|TRBD2
CASSSRGLLAGAAETQYF
TGTGCCAGCAGCTCAAGGGGGCTACTAGCGGGGGCTGCGGAGACCCAGTACTTC
>.|TRBJ2-1|TRBV12-3/TRBV12-4|.
CASSLYNEQFF
TGTGCCAGCAGTTTATATAATGAGCAGTTCTTC
>.|TRBJ1-4|TRBV7-9|TRBD1
CASSPSRQGNEKLFF
TGTGCCAGCAGCCCGTCGAGACAGGGGAATGAAAAACTGTTTTTT
>once|TRBJ2-7|TRBV14|.
CASSQGWGPYEQYF
TGTGCCAGCAGCCAAGGGTGGGGCCCCTACGAGCAGTACTTC
>.|TRBJ1-4|TRBV27|.
CASSWGGRANEKLFF
TGTGCCAGCAGTTGGGGGGGCCGGGCTAATGAAAAACTGTTTTTT
>.|TRBJ2-2|TRBV21-1|.
CASSKGRDRENTGELFF
TGTGCCAGCAGCAAAGGAAGGGACAGGGAAAACACCGGGGAGCTGTTTTTT
>.|TRBJ1-4|TRBV28|.
CASSPRGVGKLFF
TGTGCCAGCAGCCCTCGGGGAGTTGGAAAACTGTTTTTT
>.|TRBJ1-5|TRBV28|.
CASSHPGYSNQPQHF
TGTGCCAGCAGTCATCCAGGGTATAGCAATCAGCCCCAGCATTTT
>.|TRBJ2-2|TRBV5-6|TRBD1
CASSPTGTGATGELFF
TGTGCCAGCAGCCCTACCGGGACAGGGGCTACCGGGGAGCTGTTTTTT
>.|TRBJ2-1|TRBV11-3|TRBD2
CASSPGTIAGGNNEQFF
TGTGCCAGCAGCCCGGGAACTATAGCGGGGGGGAACAATGAGCAGTTCTTC